The clone carrying this TCR beta chain occurred a few times. The CDR3 consists of 16 residues. The V gene end was trimmed by 6 bases and the J gene end by 4 bases; junction bases not matched to a gene: 10. CDR1 is SNHLY and CDR2 is FYNNEI in the germline V gene. In the source study's methods: Scientists estimated how many nucleated cells there were by amplifying reference gene primers. The method was immunoSEQ multiplex PCR; TCRdb's version includes in-frame clones alone and lacks a portion of them. V, J and clone size were drawn from that table, and D and trimming were deduced from the DNA. The table shows 200,000 to 250,000 clones, with approximately 83% occurring only once. The sample originates from a study of blood T cell repertoires in COVID-19. Across the whole study: In each case, the material was cDNA or gDNA derived from T cells, B-cell-depleted T cells, or PBMCs.

Those enrolled, adults aged roughly 18 to 95 years, came from roughly 23 US areas. Exposed volunteers were people who met a COVID-19 case within 2 weeks before study entry. The genes are TRBV2 and TRBJ1-5, with 9 bases identical to TRBD1. The clonotype comes from a woman aged 40 to 50 who had been exposed to COVID-19. The sequencing input was PBMCs or T cells enriched from blood (not recorded which). CDR3: CASSRLGGQGNQPQHF. The CDR3, as DNA: TGTGCCAGCAGCCGCCTAGGAGGACAGGGGAATCAGCCCCAGCATTTT.